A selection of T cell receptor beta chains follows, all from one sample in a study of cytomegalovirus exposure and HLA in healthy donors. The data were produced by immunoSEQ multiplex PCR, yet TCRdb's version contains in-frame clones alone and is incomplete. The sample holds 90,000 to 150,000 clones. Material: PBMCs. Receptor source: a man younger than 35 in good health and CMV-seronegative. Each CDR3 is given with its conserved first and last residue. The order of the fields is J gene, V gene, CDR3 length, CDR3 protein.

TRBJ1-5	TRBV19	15	CASSIGQVRNQPQHF
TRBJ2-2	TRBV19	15	CASVRDRDGTGELFF
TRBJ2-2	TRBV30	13	CALDRGQLEELFF
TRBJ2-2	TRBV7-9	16	CASSLGQGAPGGELFF
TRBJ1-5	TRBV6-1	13	CASSVVADQPQHF
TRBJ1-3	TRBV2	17	CASSPLIQGPSPNTIYF
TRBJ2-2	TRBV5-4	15	CASSSGQGATGELFF
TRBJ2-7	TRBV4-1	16	CASSQGPDRASYEQYF
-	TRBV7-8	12	CASSITRHEQYF
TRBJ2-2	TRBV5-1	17	CASSSRTGQGYTGELFF
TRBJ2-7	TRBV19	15	CASSIKGQGIWEQYF
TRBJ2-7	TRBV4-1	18	CASSQDLASGGVFVVQYF
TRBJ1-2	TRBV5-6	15	CASSFRGLPNYGYTF
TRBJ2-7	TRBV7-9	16	CASSSRDSLNPYEQYF
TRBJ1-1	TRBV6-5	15	CASSPGGSLNTEAFF
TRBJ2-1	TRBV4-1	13	CASSHPGGNEQFF
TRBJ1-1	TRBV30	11	CAWSSKGIAFF
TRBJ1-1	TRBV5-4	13	CASSRTGGTEAFF
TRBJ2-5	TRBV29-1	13	CSVTSLYQETQYF
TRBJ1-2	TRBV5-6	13	CASSDRGSYGYTF
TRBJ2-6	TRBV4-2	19	CASSQDGGRGLIGANVLTF
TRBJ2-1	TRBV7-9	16	CASSPNSGLSNNEQFF
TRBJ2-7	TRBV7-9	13	CASSRRDFSEQYF
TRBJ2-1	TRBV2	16	CASSEIRAGARLAQFF
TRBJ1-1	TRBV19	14	CASNSGHRNTEAFF
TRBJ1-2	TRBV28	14	CATYTLGAGYGYTF
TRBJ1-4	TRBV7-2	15	CASSLMGQGNEKLFF
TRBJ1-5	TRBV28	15	CASSQGMRVGQPQHF
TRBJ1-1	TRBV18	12	CASSPSLSEAFF
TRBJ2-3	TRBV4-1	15	CASSGGTDRTDTQYF
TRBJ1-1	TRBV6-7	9	CASTEEAFF
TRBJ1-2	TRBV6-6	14	CASTLDRAGYGYTF
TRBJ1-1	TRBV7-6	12	CASSNLGQEAFF
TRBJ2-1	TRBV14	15	CASSTAAHRYNEQFF
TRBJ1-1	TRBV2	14	CAIPKGRENTEAFF
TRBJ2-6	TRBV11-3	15	CASSPGISGANVLTF
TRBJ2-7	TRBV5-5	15	CASSLGVRSGYEQYF
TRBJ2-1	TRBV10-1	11	CASSESGTPFF
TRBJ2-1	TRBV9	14	CASSVTSGRTEQFF
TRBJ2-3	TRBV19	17	CASSSFMIGGLTDTQYF
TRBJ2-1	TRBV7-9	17	CASSSLLAGQGGHEQFF
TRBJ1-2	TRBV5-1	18	CASSLKTGGTGGVGGYTF
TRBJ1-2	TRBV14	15	CASSPRQGGKDGYTF
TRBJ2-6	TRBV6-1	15	CATRSQGTGANVLTF
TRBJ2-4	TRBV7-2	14	CASSSFYGKNIQYF
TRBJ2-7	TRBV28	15	CASLAGGLVFDEQYF
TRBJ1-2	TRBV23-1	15	CASSQSSTETYGYTF
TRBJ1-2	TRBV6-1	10	CASSEGENAF
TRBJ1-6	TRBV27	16	CASSWTGVLGNSPLHF
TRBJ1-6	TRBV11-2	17	CASRRSHGGSYNSPLHF
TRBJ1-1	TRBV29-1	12	CSGHRVWTEAFF
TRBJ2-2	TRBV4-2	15	CASSGGGGVTGELFF
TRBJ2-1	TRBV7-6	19	CASSSHIRTSGASYNEQFF
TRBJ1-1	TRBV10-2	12	CASSPGRTEAFF
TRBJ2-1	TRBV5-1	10	CATQSREQFF
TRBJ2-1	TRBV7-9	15	CASSALAGIRNEQFF